This TCR beta chain originates from a study of blood T cell repertoires in COVID-19. Study information: Donors in the United States, Italy and Spain gave samples during acute or convalescent COVID-19.

The CDR3 consists of 13 residues. Trimming removed 3 bases from V and 4 bases from J, with 9 bases in between. From germline, CDR1 is MDHEN and CDR2 SYDVKM. Here immunoSEQ multiplex PCR was the method, and the copy in TCRdb shows in-frame clones only, minus some. The sample lists hundreds of thousands of clones, 83% seen once, with roughly 2.7% in the top ten. What was sequenced was peripheral blood. V is TRBV28 and J is TRBJ2-5; D ambiguous. The source is a woman between 40 and 55 years old with active or convalescent COVID-19. CDR3 DNA: TGTGCCAGCAGTTTCTACGTTGCAGAGACCCAGTACTTC. Its translation is CASSFYVAETQYF.